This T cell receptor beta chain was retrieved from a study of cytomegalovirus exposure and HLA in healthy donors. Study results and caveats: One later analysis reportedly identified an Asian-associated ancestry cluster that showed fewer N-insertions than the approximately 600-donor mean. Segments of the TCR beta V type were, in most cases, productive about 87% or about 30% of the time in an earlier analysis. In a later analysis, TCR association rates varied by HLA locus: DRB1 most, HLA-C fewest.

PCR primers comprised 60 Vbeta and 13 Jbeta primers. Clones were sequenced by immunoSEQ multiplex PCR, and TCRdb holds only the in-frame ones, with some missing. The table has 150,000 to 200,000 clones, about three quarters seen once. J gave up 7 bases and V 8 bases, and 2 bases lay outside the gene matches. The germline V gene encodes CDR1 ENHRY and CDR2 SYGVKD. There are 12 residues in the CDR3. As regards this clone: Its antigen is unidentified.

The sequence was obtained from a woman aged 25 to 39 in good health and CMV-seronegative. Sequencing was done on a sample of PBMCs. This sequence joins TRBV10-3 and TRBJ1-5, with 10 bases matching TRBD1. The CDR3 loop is CAIWDRGQPQHF. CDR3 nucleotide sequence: TGTGCCATCTGGGACAGGGGCCAGCCCCAGCATTTT.